The 12 T cell receptor beta chains below all came from one sample that was sequenced in a study of T cells in localized non-small cell lung cancer (dated by TCRdb to 2019 to 2021). Library preparation was by the immunoSEQ multiplex PCR assay. TCRdb obtained this table from immuneACCESS and retained in-frame rearrangements with V and J assigned. These tables miss some clones; where compared with another copy, unresolved V genes account for less than half of the shortfall, and the remainder is unexplained. The sample has more than 12,000 clones on record, approximately 85% of them singletons. The ten largest clones take up approximately 4.2% of the sample. Sequencing was performed on peripheral blood, taken before any cancer treatment. The receptor source for this set is a woman between 35 and 75 years old with stage I lung adenocarcinoma.

V is TRBV5-6 and J is TRBJ1-1; D remains unclear. Germline lookup yields CDR1 SGHDT and CDR2 YYEEEE. The V end was cut by 4 bases, the J end by 4 bases, with 20 bases between. The CDR3 loop spans 16 amino acids. The CDR3 DNA follows: TGTGCCAGCAGCCCCTGGAGGGCACAAAAGGGCACTGAAGCTTTCTTT. Amino acids: CASSPWRAQKGTEAFF.

The chain uses TRBV6-1 and TRBJ2-7; 7 positions agree with TRBD1. Trimming cost V 8 bases and J 6 bases; bases outside gene matches: 10. This CDR3 is 13 amino acids long. Germline assignment: CDR1 MNHNS and CDR2 SASEGT. Here the CDR3 reads CASVRGSPAEQYF. CDR3 DNA: TGTGCCAGCGTCAGGGGGTCTCCCGCCGAGCAGTACTTC.

The chain combines TRBV7-2 with TRBJ1-2, with D tentatively TRBD1 (6 bases). CDR3 length equals 15 residues. Germline values: CDR1 SGHTA, CDR2 FQGNSA. V lost 4 bases and J 0 bases, leaving 12 bases between the germline ends. DNA of the CDR3: TGTGCCAGCAGCTATAACCGGGACACTAACTATGGCTACACCTTC. Its protein is CASSYNRDTNYGYTF.

This chain joins TRBV6-5 and TRBJ1-2; 8 bases line up with TRBD1. Trimming removed 7 bases from V and 4 bases from J; junction bases left unmatched: 5. The CDR3 has 13 residues. From germline, CDR1 is MNHEY and CDR2 SVGAGI. The DNA of the CDR3 is TGTGCCAGCACCAACAGGGGGGGCTATGGCTACACCTTC. Its protein product is CASTNRGGYGYTF.

This chain connects TRBV6-4 to TRBJ2-5, with 9 bases aligning to TRBD2. Trimming cost V 0 bases and J 4 bases; bases outside gene matches: 3. CDR1 and CDR2 (germline): MRHNA, SNTAGT. This CDR3 region has 15 residues. CDR3 coding DNA: TGTGCCAGCAGTGACTCCGCGGGGGGGCTAGAGACCCAGTACTTC. This encodes CASSDSAGGLETQYF.

This clone has a single count. The V call is TRBV6-5, the J call TRBJ1-1; D unresolved. V gave up 0 bases and J gave up 5 bases, with 13 bases separating them. CDR1 MNHEY and CDR2 SVGAGI come from the germline V gene. This CDR3 has 15 amino acids. CDR3 DNA: TGTGCCAGCAGTTACTCGAACAGCGCGGGAACTGAAGCTTTCTTT. Protein sequence: CASSYSNSAGTEAFF.

The chain joins TRBV18 to TRBJ1-1, with TRBD1 identical over 7 bases. J was trimmed by 0 bases and V by 1 base; bases with no gene match: 14. Germline CDR1 KGHSH, CDR2 LQKENI. This CDR3 comprises 19 residues. The CDR3 bases are TGTGCCAGCTCACCACGAGTAAGGGGGCCCGGCCGGATGAACACTGAAGCTTTCTTT. Amino acids: CASSPRVRGPGRMNTEAFF.

This rearrangement joins TRBV6-6 to TRBJ1-3; 8 positions match TRBD1. Germline-derived CDR1 and CDR2 are MNHNY and SVGAGI (reference sequence). V shed 7 bases and J 0 bases; nucleotides not matched to a gene: 8. CDR3 length equals 16 residues. CDR3 in amino acids: CASKITDRASGNTIYF. The CDR3 DNA follows: TGTGCCAGCAAAATAACGGACAGGGCCTCTGGAAACACCATATATTTT.

This chain uses TRBV19 with TRBJ1-2, with D tentatively TRBD1 (5 bases). The V gene's germline CDR1 is LNHDA and CDR2 SQIVND (reference sequence). The CDR3 is 15 residues long. Trimming stripped 5 bases from V and 0 bases from J, with 13 bases between. The CDR3 spells CASSETAQANYGYTF. The CDR3, as DNA: TGTGCCAGTAGTGAGACAGCCCAAGCTAACTATGGCTACACCTTC.

V is TRBV11-2 and J is TRBJ2-1; D remains unclear. The germline gives CDR1 SGHAT, CDR2 FQNNGV. V was shortened by 3 bases and J by 5 bases, with 11 bases between the two germline ends. This CDR3 has 14 residues. The CDR3 nucleotides are TGTGCCAGCAGCTTTCTCCCACGCAACAATGAGCAGTTCTTC. It codes for CASSFLPRNNEQFF.

This chain connects TRBV2 to TRBJ2-3; 10 nucleotides match TRBD2. V shed 3 bases, J shed 1 base, and the junction held 10 bases outside the gene matches. CDR1 is SNHLY and CDR2 is FYNNEI in the germline V gene. The CDR3 contains 18 residues. The CDR3 bases are TGTGCCAGCAGTGAGGGTGTCAGCGGGGGGGGAGGCACAGATACGCAGTATTTT. Encoded protein: CASSEGVSGGGGTDTQYF.

V and J are TRBV4-3 and TRBJ1-1; D uncertain. CDR1 and CDR2 from the germline V gene are LGHNA and YSLEER. The CDR3 contains 14 residues. V shed 0 bases and J shed 11 bases, with 16 bases lying between them. CDR3 region: CASSQDRAGPRAFF. The CDR3 nucleotides are TGCGCCAGCAGCCAAGATCGGGCAGGCCCCAGGGCTTTCTTT.